This TCR beta chain was captured by sequencing in a study of regulatory and conventional T cells in RAG deficiency. Overall study findings and caveats: Omenn patients showed >85% Treg-Tconv overlap and shorter CDR3 lengths. Shannon entropy was markedly lower and Simpson indices higher in RAG-deficient patients than control T-cell subsets.

The sorted conventional CD4+ T cells were CD25-low and CD127-high, with genomic DNA sequenced. Germline assignment: CDR1 MNHEY and CDR2 SVGAGI. The CDR3 spans 15 residues. The protocol was immunoSEQ multiplex PCR, while the TCRdb copy is restricted to in-frame clones and leaves out a portion. This table holds 45,000 to 50,000 clones, 85% to 90% found once. Comment on this clone: Its target is unknown. An end of the junction differs from the germline gene, which may be a read error. Other DNA sequences from this sample encode an identical CDR3 as well.

Separately, the same data were catalogued under a study of regulatory T cells. This second report adds: Amplification used 52 TRBV primers and 13 TRBJ primers.

The sequencing sample was made of CD4+ effector T cells sorted from blood. V gene TRBV6-5 combines with J gene TRBJ1-6, with D perhaps matching TRBD1 (6 bases). The receptor was derived from a human donor in good health. CDR3 in amino acids: CASSYQGSDNSPLHF. The CDR3 region has the DNA TGTGCCAGCAGTTACCAGGGGTCAGATAATTCACCTCTCCACTTT.